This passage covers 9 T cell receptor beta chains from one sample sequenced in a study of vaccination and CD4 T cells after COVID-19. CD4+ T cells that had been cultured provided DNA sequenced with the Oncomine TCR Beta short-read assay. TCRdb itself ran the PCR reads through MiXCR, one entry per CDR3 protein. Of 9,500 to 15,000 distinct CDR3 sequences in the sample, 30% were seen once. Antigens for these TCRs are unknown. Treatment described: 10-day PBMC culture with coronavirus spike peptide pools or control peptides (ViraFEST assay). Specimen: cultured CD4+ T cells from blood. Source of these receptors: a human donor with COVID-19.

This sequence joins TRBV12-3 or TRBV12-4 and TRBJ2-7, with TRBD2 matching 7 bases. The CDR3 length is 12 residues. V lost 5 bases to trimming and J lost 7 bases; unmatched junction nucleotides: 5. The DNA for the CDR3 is TGTGCCAGCAGTCTGCCGCGGGGGGAGCAGTACTTC. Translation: CASSLPRGEQYF.

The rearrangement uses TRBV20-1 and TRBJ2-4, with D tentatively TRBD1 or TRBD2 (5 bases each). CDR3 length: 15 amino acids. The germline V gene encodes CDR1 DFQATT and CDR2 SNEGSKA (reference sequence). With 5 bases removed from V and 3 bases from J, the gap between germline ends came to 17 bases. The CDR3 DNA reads TGCAGTGCTTTTGGGACCCTAACCGGCAAAAACATTCAGTACTTC. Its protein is CSAFGTLTGKNIQYF.

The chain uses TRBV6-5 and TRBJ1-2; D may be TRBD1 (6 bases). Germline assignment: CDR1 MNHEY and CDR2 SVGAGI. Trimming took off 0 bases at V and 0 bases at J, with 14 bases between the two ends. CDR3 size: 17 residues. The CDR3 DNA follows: TGTGCCAGCAGTTACTCCACAACGGGACACCCTAACTATGGCTACACCTTC. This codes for CASSYSTTGHPNYGYTF.

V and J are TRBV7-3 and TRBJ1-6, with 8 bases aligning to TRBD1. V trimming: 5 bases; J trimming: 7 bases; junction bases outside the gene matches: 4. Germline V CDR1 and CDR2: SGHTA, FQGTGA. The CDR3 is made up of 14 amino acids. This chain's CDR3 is CASSPAGGNSPLHF. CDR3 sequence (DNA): TGTGCCAGCAGCCCCGCAGGGGGCAATTCACCCCTCCACTTT.

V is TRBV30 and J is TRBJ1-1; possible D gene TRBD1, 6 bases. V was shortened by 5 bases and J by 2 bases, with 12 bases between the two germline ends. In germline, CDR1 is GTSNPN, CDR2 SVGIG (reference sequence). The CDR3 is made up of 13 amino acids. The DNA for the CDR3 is TGTGCCTGGGTACGGGACAAAAACACTGAAGCTTTCTTT. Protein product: CAWVRDKNTEAFF.

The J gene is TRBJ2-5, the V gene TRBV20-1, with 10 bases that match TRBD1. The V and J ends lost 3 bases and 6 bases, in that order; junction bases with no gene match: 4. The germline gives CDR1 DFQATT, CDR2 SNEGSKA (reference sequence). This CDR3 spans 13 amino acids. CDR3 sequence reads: CSARGDRGQTQYF. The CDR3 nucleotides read TGCAGTGCTAGGGGGGACAGGGGTCAGACCCAGTACTTC.

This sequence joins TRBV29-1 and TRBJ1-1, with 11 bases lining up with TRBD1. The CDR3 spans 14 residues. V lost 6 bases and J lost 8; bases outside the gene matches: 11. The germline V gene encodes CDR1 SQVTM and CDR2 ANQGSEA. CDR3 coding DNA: TGCAGCGTCGAGGTCGGGACAGGGGGAATGGAAGCTTTCTTT. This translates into CSVEVGTGGMEAFF. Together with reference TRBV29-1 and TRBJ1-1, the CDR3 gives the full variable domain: SAVISQKPSRDICQRGTSLTIQCQVDSQVTMMFWYRQQPGQSLTLIATANQGSEATYESGFVIDKFPISRPNLTFSTLTVSNMSPEDSSIYLCSVEVGTGGMEAFFGQGTRLTVV.

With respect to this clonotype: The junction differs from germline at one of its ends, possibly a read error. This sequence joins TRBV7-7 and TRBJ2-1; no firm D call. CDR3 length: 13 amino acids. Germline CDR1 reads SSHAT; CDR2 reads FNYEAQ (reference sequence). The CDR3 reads CASSAGEYNEQFF. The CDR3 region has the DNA TGTGCTAGCAGCGCCGGCGAGTACAATGAGCAGTTCTTC. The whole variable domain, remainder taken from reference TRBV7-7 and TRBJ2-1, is GAGVSQSPRYKVTKRGQDVTLRCDPISSHATLYWYQQALGQGPEFLTYFNYEAQPDKSGLPSDRFSAERPEGSISTLTIQRTEQRDSAMYRCASSAGEYNEQFFGPGTRLTVL.

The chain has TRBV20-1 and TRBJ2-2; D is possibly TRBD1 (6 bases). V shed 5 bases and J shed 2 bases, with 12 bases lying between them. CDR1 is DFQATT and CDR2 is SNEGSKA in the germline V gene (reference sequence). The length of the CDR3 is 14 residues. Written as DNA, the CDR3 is TGCAGTGCTCCCGGGACAAGAAACACCGGGGAGCTGTTTTTT. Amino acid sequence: CSAPGTRNTGELFF.